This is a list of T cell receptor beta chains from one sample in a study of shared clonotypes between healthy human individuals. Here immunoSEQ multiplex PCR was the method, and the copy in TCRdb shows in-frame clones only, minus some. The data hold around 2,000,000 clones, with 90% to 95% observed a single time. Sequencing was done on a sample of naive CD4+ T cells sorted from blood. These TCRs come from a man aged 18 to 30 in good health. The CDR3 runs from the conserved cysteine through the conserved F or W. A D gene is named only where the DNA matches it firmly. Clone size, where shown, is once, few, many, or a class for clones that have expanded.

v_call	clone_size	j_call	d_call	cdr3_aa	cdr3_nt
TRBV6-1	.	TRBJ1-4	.	CASSEGPVNEKLFF	TGTGCCAGCAGTGAAGGGCCGGTTAATGAAAAACTGTTTTTT
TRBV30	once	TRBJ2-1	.	CAWSSEWDNEQFF	TGTGCCTGGAGCTCGGAGTGGGACAATGAGCAGTTCTTC
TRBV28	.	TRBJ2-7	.	CASSLVSGEQYF	TGTGCCAGCAGTTTAGTCTCCGGCGAGCAGTACTTC
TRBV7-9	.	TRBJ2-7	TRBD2	CASSLELAYSYEQYF	TGTGCCAGCAGCTTAGAACTAGCGTACTCCTACGAGCAGTACTTC
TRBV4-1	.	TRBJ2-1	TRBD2	CASSHPDFGGSSYNEQFF	TGCGCCAGCAGCCATCCGGATTTCGGCGGGAGCTCCTACAATGAGCAGTTCTTC
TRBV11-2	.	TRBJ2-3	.	CASSSGQLLTDTQYF	TGTGCCAGCAGCAGCGGACAGTTACTCACAGATACGCAGTATTTT
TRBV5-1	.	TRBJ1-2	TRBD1	CASSFDRGGYGYTF	TGCGCCAGCAGCTTTGACAGGGGTGGATATGGCTACACCTTC
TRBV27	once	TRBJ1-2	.	CASSLTNLGGSGYTF	TGTGCCAGCAGTTTAACCAACCTTGGGGGATCTGGCTACACCTTC
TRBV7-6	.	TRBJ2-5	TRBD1	CASSSRTGKETQYF	TGTGCCAGCAGCTCGAGGACAGGGAAGGAGACCCAGTACTTC
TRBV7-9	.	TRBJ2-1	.	CASSFLSSYNEQFF	TGTGCCAGCAGCTTTCTTAGCTCCTACAATGAGCAGTTCTTC
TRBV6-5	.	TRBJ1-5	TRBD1	CASSTQGVGPQHF	TGTGCCAGCAGTACACAGGGGGTAGGGCCCCAGCATTTT
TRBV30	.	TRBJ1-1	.	CAWAPRATEAFF	TGTGCCTGGGCCCCCCGGGCCACTGAAGCTTTCTTT
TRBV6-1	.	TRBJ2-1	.	CASSEGLVYDEQFF	TGTGCCAGCAGTGAAGGTCTAGTTTACGATGAGCAGTTCTTC
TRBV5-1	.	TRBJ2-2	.	CASSLVLRGPANTGELFF	TGCGCCAGCAGCTTGGTCCTACGGGGGCCCGCCAACACCGGGGAGCTGTTTTTT
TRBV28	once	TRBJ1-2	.	CASSPWGTYTF	TGTGCCAGCAGTCCATGGGGGACCTATACCTTC
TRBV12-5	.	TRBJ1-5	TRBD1	CASGLAQGRRPQHF	TGTGCTAGTGGTTTGGCACAGGGGAGGAGGCCCCAGCATTTT
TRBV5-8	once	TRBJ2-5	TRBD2	CASSPGRTSGGETQYF	TGTGCCAGCAGTCCCGGCCGGACTAGCGGGGGAGAGACCCAGTACTTC
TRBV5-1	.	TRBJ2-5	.	CASQGGDPSETQYF	TGCGCCAGTCAAGGGGGGGACCCCTCGGAGACCCAGTACTTC
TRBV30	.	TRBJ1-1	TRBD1	CAWSEGTANTETFF	TGTGCCTGGAGTGAAGGGACAGCTAACACTGAAACTTTCTTT
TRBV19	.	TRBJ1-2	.	CASSIEQRQTYGYTF	TGTGCCAGTAGTATAGAGCAGAGACAGACCTATGGCTACACCTTC
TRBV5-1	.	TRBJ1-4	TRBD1	CASKPQGADEKLFF	TGCGCCAGCAAACCACAGGGGGCAGATGAAAAACTGTTTTTT
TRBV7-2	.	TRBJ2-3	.	CAETQGGTDTQYF	TGTGCCGAGACCCAAGGGGGCACAGATACGCAGTATTTT
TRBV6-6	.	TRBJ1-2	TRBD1	CASSYEGGVGYTF	TGTGCCAGCAGTTACGAAGGGGGCGTTGGCTACACCTTC
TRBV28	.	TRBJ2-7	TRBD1	CGPSDRTYEQYF	TGTGGACCATCGGACAGGACCTACGAGCAGTACTTC
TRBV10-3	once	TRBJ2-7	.	CAIANGQARDHEQYF	TGTGCCATTGCGAATGGACAGGCGCGGGACCACGAGCAGTACTTC
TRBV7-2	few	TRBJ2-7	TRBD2	CASSFEAGPYEQYF	TGTGCCAGCAGCTTCGAAGCGGGACCCTACGAGCAGTACTTC
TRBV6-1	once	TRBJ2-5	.	CASSVEETQYF	TGTGCCAGCAGCGTTGAAGAGACCCAGTACTTC